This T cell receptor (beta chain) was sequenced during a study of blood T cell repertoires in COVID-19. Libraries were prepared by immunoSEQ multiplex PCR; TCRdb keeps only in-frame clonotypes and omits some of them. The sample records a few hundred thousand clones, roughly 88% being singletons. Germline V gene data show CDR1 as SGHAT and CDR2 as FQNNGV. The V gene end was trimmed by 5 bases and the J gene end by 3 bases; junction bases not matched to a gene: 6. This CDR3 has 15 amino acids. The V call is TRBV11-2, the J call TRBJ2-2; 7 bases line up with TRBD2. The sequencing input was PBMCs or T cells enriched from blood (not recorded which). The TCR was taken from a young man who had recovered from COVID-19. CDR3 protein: CASSPSGVDTGELFF. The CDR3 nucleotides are TGTGCCAGCAGCCCCAGCGGGGTTGACACCGGGGAGCTGTTTTTT.